What follows is one T cell receptor beta chain and its context. As yet, its antigen is unknown. Germline V gene sequence: CDR1 LGHNA, CDR2 YSLEER. Deletions cut 2 bases from V and 0 bases from J, with 11 bases between. There are 16 residues in the CDR3. The sample belongs to a study of T-cell memory formation after mild COVID-19. Findings of the study overall: While clones contracting from day 15 to 85 were balanced between CD4 and CD8, later expanders leaned CD4+. Researchers found some responding clones in pre-infection memory, a sign that cross-reactive memory joined.

Amplification by 5'RACE using constant-segment primers produced TCR alpha and TCR beta cDNA libraries that carried sample barcodes and UMIs. One entry per CDR3 protein, called by TCRdb with MiXCR from the 5' RACE reads. Here the sample spans around 310,000 distinct CDR3 sequences, 14% being singletons. The J gene is TRBJ1-3, the V gene TRBV4-3; D not certain. This clonotype was sampled from a man between 18 and 29 years old who had mild COVID-19 (a few samples of this study predate the infection). Cell type and time point are not known. Sequences were obtained from PBMCs or a T cell subset sorted from them (not recorded which). The CDR3 reads CASSQYPQGSGNTIYF. The CDR3 DNA reads as TGCGCCAGCAGCCAATACCCACAAGGCTCTGGAAACACCATATATTTT.